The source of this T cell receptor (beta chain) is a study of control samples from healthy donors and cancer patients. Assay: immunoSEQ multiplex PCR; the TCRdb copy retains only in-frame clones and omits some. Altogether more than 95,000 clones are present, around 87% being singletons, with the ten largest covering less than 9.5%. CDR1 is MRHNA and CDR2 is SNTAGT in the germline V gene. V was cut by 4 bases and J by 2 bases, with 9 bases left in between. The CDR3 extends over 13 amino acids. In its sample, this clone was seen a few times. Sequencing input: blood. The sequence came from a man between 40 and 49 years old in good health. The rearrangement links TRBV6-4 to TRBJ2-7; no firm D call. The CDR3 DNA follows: TGTGCCAGCAGTGGGACCGCTCCCTACGAGCAGTACTTC. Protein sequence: CASSGTAPYEQYF.